These T cell receptor beta chains were read from a single sample in a study of graft-versus-host responses after intestinal transplantation. What these receptors recognize is not known. The assay was immunoSEQ multiplex PCR, and TCRdb's table has in-frame clones only and misses some. This table has 75,000 to 95,000 clones, 85% to 95% appearing once. The sample here was unstimulated CD8+ T cells sorted from spleen or lymph node cells, taken before intestinal transplant. These receptors all stem from a human donor who received an intestinal transplant. Both conserved end residues are part of each CDR3. D genes are given only for firm matches. A row's size may be missing; if present it is once, few, many or a size class.

abundance	j_gene	d_gene	v_gene	CDR3aa	CDR3nt
-	TRBJ2-3	TRBD2	TRBV7-6	CASSLATAGAVTDTQYF	TGTGCCAGCAGCTTAGCGACAGCGGGGGCCGTCACAGATACGCAGTATTTT
-	TRBJ2-7	-	TRBV2	CASSEVRASEQYF	TGTGCCAGCAGTGAAGTCAGGGCTTCCGAGCAGTACTTC
-	TRBJ1-2	-	TRBV6-5	CASSYTPGGTYTF	TGTGCCAGCAGTTACACCCCAGGCGGGACCTACACCTTC
-	TRBJ2-1	TRBD2	TRBV7-9	CASSPTSGPYNEQFF	TGTGCCAGCAGCCCGACTAGCGGGCCTTACAATGAGCAGTTCTTC
-	TRBJ1-3	TRBD1	TRBV30	CAGKSGTGTNVISGNTIYF	TGTGCCGGGAAATCCGGGACAGGGACGAATGTGATCTCTGGAAACACCATATATTTT
-	TRBJ2-7	-	TRBV5-5	CASSHPAGITSYEQYF	TGTGCCAGCAGCCACCCCGCAGGTATTACCTCCTACGAGCAGTACTTC
once	TRBJ1-4	-	TRBV5-5	CASSPQTGGIVEKLFF	TGTGCCAGCAGCCCCCAAACGGGGGGAATAGTAGAAAAACTGTTTTTT
once	TRBJ1-1	-	TRBV27	CASSLTTNTEAFF	TGTGCCAGCAGTTTGACGACAAACACTGAAGCTTTCTTT
-	TRBJ1-4	TRBD1	TRBV2	CASSEGQGAAATNEKLFF	TGTGCCAGCAGTGAGGGACAGGGGGCCGCTGCAACTAATGAAAAACTGTTTTTT
-	TRBJ2-7	-	TRBV4-3	CASSQDIGAGSSYEQYF	TGCGCCAGCAGCCAAGATATCGGCGCGGGGTCCTCCTACGAGCAGTACTTC
-	TRBJ2-1	TRBD2	TRBV7-9	CASSSAREDNEQFF	TGTGCCAGCAGCTCAGCCCGGGAGGACAATGAGCAGTTCTTC
-	TRBJ2-5	TRBD2	TRBV30	CAWALAGVGETQYF	TGTGCCTGGGCATTAGCGGGGGTAGGGGAGACCCAGTACTTC
-	TRBJ2-7	-	TRBV4-1	CASSQWVGNEQYF	TGCGCCAGCAGCCAGTGGGTCGGGAACGAGCAGTACTTC
-	TRBJ2-7	TRBD1	TRBV27	CASSLGQGSYEQYF	TGTGCCAGCAGTTTGGGACAGGGGTCCTACGAGCAGTACTTC
-	TRBJ2-2	-	TRBV30	CAWRGLFYGELFF	TGTGCCTGGAGGGGACTGTTCTACGGGGAGCTGTTTTTT
once	TRBJ1-1	TRBD1	TRBV7-8	CASSLPPNRGGAEAFF	TGTGCCAGCAGCCTACCACCAAACAGGGGTGGAGCTGAAGCTTTCTTT
-	TRBJ2-3	TRBD2	TRBV10-3	CAIRAGTSGGLTDTQYF	TGTGCCATCAGGGCCGGGACTAGCGGGGGACTCACAGATACGCAGTATTTT
-	TRBJ2-5	-	TRBV4-3	CASSQDEGDLETQYF	TGCGCCAGCAGCCAAGATGAAGGGGATTTGGAGACCCAGTACTTC
-	TRBJ2-2	-	TRBV18	CASSTLWEGVPSNTGELFF	TGTGCCAGCTCGACTCTCTGGGAAGGGGTACCTTCCAACACCGGGGAGCTGTTTTTT
-	TRBJ1-4	-	TRBV19	CASSPYGQEKLFF	TGTGCCAGTAGCCCATATGGGCAAGAAAAACTGTTTTTT
-	TRBJ2-7	TRBD1	TRBV19	CASSWTGMNEQYF	TGTGCCAGTAGTTGGACAGGGATGAACGAGCAGTACTTC
-	TRBJ1-2	-	TRBV9	CASSVGGDYGYTF	TGTGCCAGCAGCGTGGGCGGGGACTATGGCTACACCTTC
-	TRBJ1-1	-	TRBV4-3	CASSQDPAGGSEAFF	TGCGCCAGCAGCCAAGATCCAGCCGGGGGGTCTGAAGCTTTCTTT
-	TRBJ1-6	-	TRBV27	CASSLKQDSPLHF	TGTGCCAGCAGTTTAAAACAGGATTCACCCCTCCACTTT
once	TRBJ1-1	TRBD1	TRBV5-6	CASSLLRGTVTEAFF	TGTGCCAGCAGCCTGCTACGCGGGACAGTCACTGAAGCTTTCTTT
-	TRBJ2-5	TRBD1	TRBV19	CASSIGGTGIQETQYF	TGTGCCAGTAGTATAGGGGGGACAGGGATCCAAGAGACCCAGTACTTC
-	TRBJ2-6	-	TRBV25-1	CASSVSGANVLTF	TGTGCCAGCAGTGTCAGTGGGGCCAACGTCCTGACTTTC
-	TRBJ2-3	TRBD2	TRBV5-1	CASSLEGASGLTDTQYF	TGCGCCAGCAGCTTGGAAGGTGCTAGCGGCCTCACAGATACGCAGTATTTT
-	TRBJ1-1	-	TRBV4-3	CASSQGSGFVNTEAFF	TGCGCCAGCAGCCAAGGTTCGGGTTTTGTTAACACTGAAGCTTTCTTT
-	TRBJ2-4	-	TRBV4-3	CASSQGLVAKNIQYF	TGCGCCAGCAGCCAAGGACTAGTAGCCAAAAACATTCAGTACTTC
-	TRBJ2-3	-	TRBV30	CAWNGFSSTDTQYF	TGTGCCTGGAATGGCTTTTCTAGCACAGATACGCAGTATTTT
-	TRBJ1-1	TRBD1	TRBV7-9	CASSYGQGAHTEAFF	TGTGCCAGCAGCTACGGACAGGGGGCTCACACTGAAGCTTTCTTT
once	TRBJ2-2	-	TRBV30	CAWGQGPGELFF	TGTGCCTGGGGTCAGGGGCCTGGGGAGCTGTTTTTT
-	TRBJ2-7	TRBD1	TRBV19	CASSIGSGTGFNPYEQYF	TGTGCCAGTAGTATAGGATCTGGGACAGGGTTTAATCCCTACGAGCAGTACTTC
-	TRBJ2-7	-	TRBV2	CASSEARGSHAYYEQYF	TGTGCCAGCAGTGAAGCGCGCGGTAGCCACGCCTACTACGAGCAGTACTTC
-	TRBJ1-2	-	TRBV7-2	CASSFSDWGYTF	TGTGCCAGCAGCTTCTCAGACTGGGGCTACACCTTC
-	TRBJ2-5	-	TRBV7-9	CASSHRKGQETQYF	TGTGCCAGCAGCCACCGGAAGGGGCAAGAGACCCAGTACTTC
-	TRBJ2-7	TRBD1	TRBV19	CASSRDRGYEQYF	TGTGCCAGTAGTAGAGACAGGGGTTACGAGCAGTACTTC
-	TRBJ1-1	-	TRBV11-3	CASSAGGTEAFF	TGTGCCAGCAGCGCAGGAGGGACTGAAGCTTTCTTT
-	TRBJ1-4	TRBD1	TRBV7-8	CASSSHRGDEKLFF	TGTGCCAGCAGCTCCCACAGGGGGGATGAAAAACTGTTTTTT
-	TRBJ2-3	TRBD2	TRBV9	CASSVAGLAGDTQYF	TGTGCCAGCAGCGTAGCGGGACTAGCGGGGGATACGCAGTATTTT
-	TRBJ1-1	-	TRBV2	CASTYGNTEAFF	TGTGCCAGCACCTACGGGAACACTGAAGCTTTCTTT
-	TRBJ2-1	TRBD2	TRBV5-4	CASSLAGLAGGPTYNEQFF	TGTGCCAGCAGCTTGGCGGGACTAGCGGGGGGCCCGACCTACAATGAGCAGTTCTTC
-	TRBJ1-1	TRBD1	TRBV27	CASSPGQGNTEAFF	TGTGCCAGCAGTCCGGGACAGGGGAACACTGAAGCTTTCTTT
-	TRBJ2-7	TRBD1	TRBV7-9	CASSPPLDRGYEQYF	TGTGCCAGCAGCCCTCCGCTCGACAGGGGCTACGAGCAGTACTTC
-	TRBJ1-5	-	TRBV11-2	CASSLVPGGGEPQHF	TGTGCCAGCAGCTTAGTCCCCGGCGGCGGGGAGCCCCAGCATTTT
-	TRBJ1-3	-	TRBV25-1	CASSDSGQFSGNTIYF	TGTGCCAGCAGTGATAGTGGACAATTCTCTGGAAACACCATATATTTT
-	TRBJ2-3	TRBD1	TRBV25-1	CASSGDRGTDTQYF	TGTGCCAGCAGTGGGGACAGGGGAACAGATACGCAGTATTTT
-	TRBJ1-3	-	TRBV11-2	CASSFWGEGNTIYF	TGTGCCAGCAGCTTTTGGGGGGAAGGAAACACCATATATTTT
-	TRBJ1-2	-	TRBV27	CASRSEGAYGYTF	TGTGCCAGCCGGTCAGAGGGTGCCTATGGCTACACCTTC
once	TRBJ2-5	TRBD1	TRBV5-1	CASSLGQGQETQYF	TGCGCCAGCAGCTTGGGACAGGGCCAAGAGACCCAGTACTTC
-	TRBJ2-2	-	TRBV27	CASSVGGQRELFF	TGTGCCAGCAGTGTCGGGGGGCAACGGGAGCTGTTTTTT
-	TRBJ2-1	TRBD2	TRBV7-2	CASSLGVPGTRGSNEQFF	TGTGCCAGCAGCTTAGGCGTGCCGGGGACTAGAGGGTCCAATGAGCAGTTCTTC
-	TRBJ1-1	TRBD1	TRBV29-1	CSTNQGGTEAFF	TGCAGCACAAACCAGGGGGGCACTGAAGCTTTCTTT
-	TRBJ1-2	-	TRBV27	CASSLRTDYGYTF	TGTGCCAGCAGTCTTCGGACAGACTATGGCTACACCTTC
few	TRBJ2-1	TRBD2	TRBV4-3	CASSQGLAGDNEQFF	TGCGCCAGCAGCCAGGGACTAGCGGGGGACAATGAGCAGTTCTTC
-	TRBJ2-3	-	TRBV29-1	CSVEEASVGADTQYF	TGCAGCGTTGAAGAAGCTAGCGTAGGAGCAGATACGCAGTATTTT
-	TRBJ2-7	-	TRBV10-3	CAISDGQSYEQYF	TGTGCCATCAGTGACGGACAGAGCTACGAGCAGTACTTC
-	TRBJ2-7	-	TRBV7-9	CASSPGYGQAYEQYF	TGTGCCAGCAGTCCGGGTTATGGACAAGCCTACGAGCAGTACTTC
-	TRBJ2-7	-	TRBV10-3	CAISATADSYEQYF	TGTGCCATCAGTGCGACAGCCGATTCCTACGAGCAGTACTTC